The T cell receptor (beta chain) under discussion was sequenced for a study of blood T cell repertoires in COVID-19. Study-level information: Whether acute or convalescent, the COVID-19 samples came from the United States, Italy and Spain.

The ends were cut back, 4 bases at V and 2 bases at J, with 12 bases in the middle. CDR1 is LNHDA and CDR2 is SQIVND in the germline V gene (reference sequence). The CDR3 loop spans 14 amino acids. TCRdb's table, derived via immunoSEQ multiplex PCR, lists solely in-frame clones and lacks some. The sample holds roughly 390,000 clones, 75% to 90% seen once. The TCR originated in a woman in her late teens or twenties with acute or convalescent COVID-19. Material for sequencing was peripheral blood. The V call is TRBV19, the J call TRBJ2-7, with a weak D call TRBD2 (7 bases). The CDR3 coding sequence is TGTGCCAGTAGTAGGCGGGGGCCGACCTACGAGCAGTACTTC. This encodes CASSRRGPTYEQYF.